Listed below are T cell receptor beta chains from one sample, sequenced in a study of monozygotic twins with cystic fibrosis. Assay used: immunoSEQ multiplex PCR; TCRdb lists only in-frame clones, some missing. This table has tens of thousands of clones, 85% to 90% appearing once. Input material: blood. The receptors stem from a woman aged 25-40 years with cystic fibrosis. CDR3s include the opening cysteine and the closing phenylalanine or tryptophan. The D gene is left open where the match is weak. Not every row has a clone size; where given, it reads once, few, many or a size class.

v_gene	abundance	d_gene	j_gene	CDR3aa	CDR3nt
TRBV6-5	-	TRBD1	TRBJ1-2	CASSIGQAQWGYTF	TGTGCCAGCAGTATTGGACAGGCCCAGTGGGGCTACACCTTC
TRBV5-1	once	TRBD1	TRBJ1-1	CASSAQGTTEAFF	TGCGCCAGCAGCGCACAGGGGACAACTGAAGCTTTCTTT
TRBV4-3	-	TRBD1	TRBJ1-6	CASSLLRDSYSPLHF	TGCGCCAGCAGCCTTCTCCGGGACAGCTATTCACCCCTCCACTTT
TRBV5-1	-	-	TRBJ2-6	CASSLAGSYSGANVLTF	TGCGCCAGCAGCTTGGCGGGGTCCTACTCTGGGGCCAACGTCCTGACTTTC
TRBV28	-	TRBD1	TRBJ2-4	CASSFPGQENIQYF	TGTGCCAGCAGTTTCCCGGGACAGGAAAACATTCAGTACTTC
TRBV6-5	-	TRBD1	TRBJ1-6	CASSYWGQDGSPLHF	TGTGCCAGCAGTTACTGGGGACAGGATGGATCACCCCTCCACTTT
TRBV7-2	-	TRBD2	TRBJ2-2	CASRPPGTRNTGELFF	TGTGCCAGCAGACCCCCCGGGACTAGGAACACCGGGGAGCTGTTTTTT
TRBV19	-	TRBD1	TRBJ1-1	CASSFGTGLTEAFF	TGTGCCAGTAGTTTTGGGACAGGGCTCACTGAAGCTTTCTTT
TRBV7-9	few	-	TRBJ1-5	CASGLGNQPQHF	TGTGCCAGCGGCTTGGGCAATCAGCCCCAGCATTTT
TRBV6-1	-	-	TRBJ1-2	CASSESPGYGYTF	TGTGCCAGCAGCGAATCGCCCGGGTACGGCTACACCTTC
TRBV6-5	once	-	TRBJ1-1	CASSSRVPGETEAFF	TGTGCCAGCAGTTCTAGAGTCCCAGGGGAGACTGAAGCTTTCTTT